This T cell receptor (beta chain) is drawn from a study of cytomegalovirus exposure and HLA in healthy donors. General study findings and limits: Further analysis, carried out later, found HLA-associated TCR beta chains more clonally expanded than equally common other chains. The authors listed 150 to 200 TCR beta chains as cytomegalovirus-associated. Rarity held for most TCR sequences, but there were some public TCRs that occurred in many donors.

Donors counted as nominally healthy when sampled, yet unrecorded immune exposures were likely. From germline, CDR1 is SNHLY and CDR2 FYNNEI. CDR3 length: 13 amino acids. Trimming cost V 7 bases and J 5 bases, with 14 bases left between them. Concerning this clone: Its antigen remains unknown.

PCR employed 60 Vbeta and 13 Jbeta primers. Measured with immunoSEQ multiplex PCR; TCRdb has only the in-frame clones, and not every one. The sample consists of 200,000 to 250,000 clones, approximately 70% of them appearing once. J is TRBJ2-5 and V is TRBV2; TRBD1 might be the D (6 bases). The origin of this receptor is a woman aged 25 to 39 in good health and CMV-seronegative. What was sequenced was PBMCs. The CDR3 DNA follows: TGTGCCAGCATATCGTACAGGGCGGAGACCCAGTACTTC. Amino acid sequence: CASISYRAETQYF.